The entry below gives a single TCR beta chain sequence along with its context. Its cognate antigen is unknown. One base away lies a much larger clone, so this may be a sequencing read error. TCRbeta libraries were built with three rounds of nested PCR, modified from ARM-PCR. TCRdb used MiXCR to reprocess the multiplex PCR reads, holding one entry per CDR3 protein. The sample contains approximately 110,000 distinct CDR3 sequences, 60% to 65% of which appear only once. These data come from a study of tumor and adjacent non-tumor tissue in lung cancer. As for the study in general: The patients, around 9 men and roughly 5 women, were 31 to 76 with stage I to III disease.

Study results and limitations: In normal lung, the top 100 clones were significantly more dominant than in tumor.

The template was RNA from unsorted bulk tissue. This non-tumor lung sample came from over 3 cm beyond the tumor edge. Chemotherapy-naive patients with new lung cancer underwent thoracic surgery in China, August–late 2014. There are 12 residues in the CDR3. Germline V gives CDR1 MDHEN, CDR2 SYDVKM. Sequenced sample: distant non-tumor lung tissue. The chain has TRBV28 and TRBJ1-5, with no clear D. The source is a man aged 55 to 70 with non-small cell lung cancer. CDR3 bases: TGTGCCGGCAGTAAGAGCAATCAGCCCCAGCATTTT. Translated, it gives CAGSKSNQPQHF.